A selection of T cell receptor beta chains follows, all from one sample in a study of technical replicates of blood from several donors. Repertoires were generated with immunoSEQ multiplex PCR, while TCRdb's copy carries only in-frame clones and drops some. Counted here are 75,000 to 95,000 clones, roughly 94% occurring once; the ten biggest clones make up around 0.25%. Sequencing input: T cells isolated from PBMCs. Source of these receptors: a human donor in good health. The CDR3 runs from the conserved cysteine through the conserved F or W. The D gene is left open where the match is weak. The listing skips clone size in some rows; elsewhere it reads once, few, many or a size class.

cdr3_aa: CAWSGQGPAAFF
cdr3_nt: TGTGCCTGGAGTGGACAGGGTCCGGCCGCTTTCTTT
j_call: TRBJ1-1
d_call: TRBD1
v_call: TRBV30
clone_size: few

cdr3_aa: CSVGRGGELFF
cdr3_nt: TGCAGCGTTGGGAGGGGCGGGGAGCTGTTTTTT
j_call: TRBJ2-2
d_call: -
v_call: TRBV29-1
clone_size: few

cdr3_aa: CASSVGWSGEGYEQYF
cdr3_nt: TGTGCCAGCAGCGTAGGTTGGTCGGGGGAGGGCTACGAGCAGTACTTC
j_call: TRBJ2-7
d_call: TRBD2
v_call: TRBV9
clone_size: -

cdr3_aa: CASSPKTLQGAHEQYF
cdr3_nt: TGTGCCAGCAGTCCCAAGACCCTACAGGGGGCCCACGAGCAGTACTTC
j_call: TRBJ2-7
d_call: TRBD1
v_call: TRBV27
clone_size: -

cdr3_aa: CASSSPTKNIQYF
cdr3_nt: TGCGCCAGCAGCTCCCCGACTAAAAACATTCAGTACTTC
j_call: TRBJ2-4
d_call: -
v_call: TRBV5-1
clone_size: -

cdr3_aa: CATSGHRGEQETQYF
cdr3_nt: TGTGCCACCAGCGGCCACCGGGGGGAGCAAGAGACCCAGTACTTC
j_call: TRBJ2-5
d_call: TRBD2
v_call: TRBV15
clone_size: -

cdr3_aa: CASRNRDRGTDTQYF
cdr3_nt: TGTGCCAGCAGGAACCGGGACAGGGGCACAGATACGCAGTATTTT
j_call: TRBJ2-3
d_call: TRBD1
v_call: TRBV11-3
clone_size: -

cdr3_aa: CASSGGRGGSSYEQYF
cdr3_nt: TGTGCCAGCAGCGGGGGGAGGGGTGGGTCGTCCTACGAGCAGTACTTC
j_call: TRBJ2-7
d_call: TRBD2
v_call: TRBV9
clone_size: -

cdr3_aa: CASSGKGTNPAYEQYF
cdr3_nt: TGTGCCAGCAGTGGGAAGGGGACTAACCCTGCCTACGAGCAGTACTTC
j_call: TRBJ2-7
d_call: TRBD2
v_call: TRBV6-6
clone_size: -

cdr3_aa: CASILDRFGQPQHF
cdr3_nt: TGTGCCAGCATTCTGGACAGGTTTGGTCAGCCCCAGCATTTT
j_call: TRBJ1-5
d_call: TRBD1
v_call: TRBV6-1
clone_size: once

cdr3_aa: CASSGSGGMAFF
cdr3_nt: TGTGCCAGCAGCGGGAGTGGGGGGATGGCTTTCTTT
j_call: TRBJ1-1
d_call: -
v_call: TRBV25-1
clone_size: -

cdr3_aa: CASSPRGSAGLRETQYF
cdr3_nt: TGTGCCAGCAGTCCCCGGGGTAGCGCCGGGCTCCGAGAGACCCAGTACTTC
j_call: TRBJ2-5
d_call: -
v_call: TRBV25-1
clone_size: -

cdr3_aa: CASSPDRHQETQYF
cdr3_nt: TGTGCCAGCAGCCCTGACAGGCACCAAGAGACCCAGTACTTC
j_call: TRBJ2-5
d_call: -
v_call: TRBV14
clone_size: once

cdr3_aa: CASSLGWTGGETQYF
cdr3_nt: TGTGCCAGCAGCTTAGGGTGGACAGGCGGGGAGACCCAGTACTTC
j_call: TRBJ2-5
d_call: TRBD1
v_call: TRBV11-2
clone_size: -

cdr3_aa: CASSPPSGEGRKQFF
cdr3_nt: TGTGCCAGCTCACCACCCTCGGGAGAAGGTAGAAAGCAGTTCTTC
j_call: TRBJ2-1
d_call: -
v_call: TRBV18
clone_size: -

cdr3_aa: CATSRDSASGYEQYF
cdr3_nt: TGTGCCACCAGCAGAGATTCGGCTAGCGGGTACGAGCAGTACTTC
j_call: TRBJ2-7
d_call: TRBD2
v_call: TRBV15
clone_size: -

cdr3_aa: CASSLGPREAFF
cdr3_nt: TGCGCCAGCAGCTTGGGCCCCAGGGAAGCTTTCTTT
j_call: TRBJ1-1
d_call: -
v_call: TRBV5-1
clone_size: -

cdr3_aa: CASSQQGNYGYTF
cdr3_nt: TGTGCCAGCAGTCAACAGGGGAACTATGGCTACACCTTC
j_call: TRBJ1-2
d_call: TRBD1
v_call: TRBV6-5
clone_size: -

cdr3_aa: CASSGAGGPGGEQYF
cdr3_nt: TGCGCCAGCAGCGGGGCGGGAGGGCCAGGAGGGGAGCAGTACTTC
j_call: TRBJ2-7
d_call: TRBD2
v_call: TRBV5-1
clone_size: -

cdr3_aa: CASSFGGANVLTF
cdr3_nt: TGTGCCAGCAGCTTCGGTGGGGCCAACGTCCTGACTTTC
j_call: TRBJ2-6
d_call: -
v_call: TRBV7-9
clone_size: few

cdr3_aa: CASSTRTGRDTGELFF
cdr3_nt: TGTGCCAGCAGCACCCGGACAGGGAGGGACACCGGGGAGCTGTTTTTT
j_call: TRBJ2-2
d_call: -
v_call: TRBV7-7
clone_size: -

cdr3_aa: CASSRFRGKETQYF
cdr3_nt: TGTGCCAGCAGCCGCTTTCGGGGGAAAGAGACCCAGTACTTC
j_call: TRBJ2-5
d_call: -
v_call: TRBV13
clone_size: -

cdr3_aa: CASSQVQQGFTDTQYF
cdr3_nt: TGCGCCAGCAGCCAAGTACAACAGGGTTTCACAGATACGCAGTATTTT
j_call: TRBJ2-3
d_call: -
v_call: TRBV4-1
clone_size: -

cdr3_aa: CASSQDGGQANYNEQFF
cdr3_nt: TGCGCCAGCAGCCAAGACGGGGGACAGGCAAATTACAATGAGCAGTTCTTC
j_call: TRBJ2-1
d_call: TRBD1
v_call: TRBV4-1
clone_size: -

cdr3_aa: CASSSTRGGAGNTIYF
cdr3_nt: TGCGCCAGCAGCTCGACCCGGGGCGGGGCTGGAAACACCATATATTTT
j_call: TRBJ1-3
d_call: -
v_call: TRBV4-1
clone_size: -

cdr3_aa: CASSPRIGGGTGELFF
cdr3_nt: TGTGCCAGCAGCCCTCGGATAGGGGGCGGCACCGGGGAGCTGTTTTTT
j_call: TRBJ2-2
d_call: TRBD1
v_call: TRBV13
clone_size: -

cdr3_aa: CASSPPSGGVGDYMNTEAFF
cdr3_nt: TGTGCCAGCAGTCCCCCCTCAGGGGGTGTGGGCGACTATATGAACACTGAAGCTTTCTTT
j_call: TRBJ1-1
d_call: TRBD1
v_call: TRBV28
clone_size: -

cdr3_aa: CASSSGTGDEQYF
cdr3_nt: TGTGCCAGCAGCTCCGGGACAGGGGACGAGCAGTACTTC
j_call: TRBJ2-7
d_call: TRBD1
v_call: TRBV6-1
clone_size: once

cdr3_aa: CAWIYFGELFF
cdr3_nt: TGTGCCTGGATCTACTTCGGGGAGCTGTTTTTT
j_call: TRBJ2-2
d_call: -
v_call: TRBV30
clone_size: -

cdr3_aa: CSVEDPGGQGATEAFF
cdr3_nt: TGCAGCGTTGAAGATCCAGGGGGACAGGGGGCCACTGAAGCTTTCTTT
j_call: TRBJ1-1
d_call: TRBD1
v_call: TRBV29-1
clone_size: -

cdr3_aa: CAWTLAGGSYEQYF
cdr3_nt: TGTGCCTGGACCCTAGCGGGGGGAAGCTACGAGCAGTACTTC
j_call: TRBJ2-7
d_call: TRBD2
v_call: TRBV30
clone_size: once

cdr3_aa: CASSTDRGDEQFF
cdr3_nt: TGCGCCAGCAGCACGGACAGGGGCGATGAGCAGTTCTTC
j_call: TRBJ2-1
d_call: TRBD1
v_call: TRBV5-1
clone_size: -

cdr3_aa: CASSDQGFSEAFF
cdr3_nt: TGTGCCAGCAGTGACCAGGGGTTCTCTGAAGCTTTCTTT
j_call: TRBJ1-1
d_call: -
v_call: TRBV6-1
clone_size: -

cdr3_aa: CASSLPGGQVNEQFF
cdr3_nt: TGCGCCAGCAGCTTGCCCGGGGGGCAGGTCAATGAGCAGTTCTTC
j_call: TRBJ2-1
d_call: -
v_call: TRBV5-1
clone_size: -

cdr3_aa: CASSLFLVLENDTYEQYF
cdr3_nt: TGTGCCAGCAGCTTGTTTTTGGTACTAGAGAACGATACCTACGAGCAGTACTTC
j_call: TRBJ2-7
d_call: -
v_call: TRBV5-4
clone_size: -

cdr3_aa: CATRAKTGVYNEQFF
cdr3_nt: TGTGCCACCAGAGCGAAAACGGGAGTCTACAATGAGCAGTTCTTC
j_call: TRBJ2-1
d_call: -
v_call: TRBV10-3
clone_size: -

cdr3_aa: CASSLLWEGAGELFF
cdr3_nt: TGCGCCAGCAGCTTGCTTTGGGAGGGCGCCGGGGAGCTGTTTTTT
j_call: TRBJ2-2
d_call: TRBD2
v_call: TRBV5-1
clone_size: -

cdr3_aa: CASSPAGTGSYGYTF
cdr3_nt: TGTGCCAGCTCACCAGCCGGGACAGGGTCCTATGGCTACACCTTC
j_call: TRBJ1-2
d_call: TRBD1
v_call: TRBV18
clone_size: -

cdr3_aa: CASTKLTGRTYEQYF
cdr3_nt: TGTGCCAGCACCAAATTGACAGGACGCACCTACGAGCAGTACTTC
j_call: TRBJ2-7
d_call: -
v_call: TRBV11-2
clone_size: -

cdr3_aa: CASSLRAYEQYF
cdr3_nt: TGTGCCAGCAGTTTGCGGGCCTACGAGCAGTACTTC
j_call: TRBJ2-7
d_call: -
v_call: TRBV28
clone_size: -

cdr3_aa: CAISESQGLAGVSNEQYF
cdr3_nt: TGTGCCATCAGTGAGTCGCAGGGACTAGCGGGAGTATCCAACGAGCAGTACTTC
j_call: TRBJ2-7
d_call: TRBD2
v_call: TRBV10-3
clone_size: -

cdr3_aa: CASSEGTGSYEQYF
cdr3_nt: TGTGCCAGCAGTGAAGGGACAGGCTCCTACGAGCAGTACTTC
j_call: TRBJ2-7
d_call: TRBD1
v_call: TRBV6-4
clone_size: -